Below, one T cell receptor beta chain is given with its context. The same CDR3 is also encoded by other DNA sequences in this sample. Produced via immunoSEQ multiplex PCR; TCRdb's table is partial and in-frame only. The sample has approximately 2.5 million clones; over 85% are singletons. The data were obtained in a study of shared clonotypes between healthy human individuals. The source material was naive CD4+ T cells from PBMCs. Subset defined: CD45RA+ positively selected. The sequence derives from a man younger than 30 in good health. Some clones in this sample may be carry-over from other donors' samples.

CDR3 in amino acids: CASSLGDYGYTF. The CDR3, as DNA: TGTGCCAGCAGTTTAGGGGACTATGGCTACACCTTC. This chain connects TRBV28 to TRBJ1-2; no clear D. This CDR3 is 12 amino acids long. Per the germline V gene, CDR1 is MDHEN and CDR2 is SYDVKM. V lost 2 bases and J lost 3, with 4 bases in between.